This TCR beta chain was recovered during a study of blood T cell repertoires in COVID-19. Background on the study: The analysed material was cDNA or gDNA that came from T cells, B-cell-depleted T cells, or PBMCs.

All enrollees were roughly 18 to 95 years old and from 20 to 25 US areas. Assignments of participants to cohorts depended upon their own reported clinical history. Each recovered donor of Cohort 3 presented with two negative PCRs, clearance, or symptom resolution. Method: immunoSEQ multiplex PCR; TCRdb's copy keeps in-frame clones and lacks some. The sample lists approximately 270,000 clones; 85% to 90% were seen once. The receptor's source is a man between 40 and 49 years old who had recovered from COVID-19. Specimen: PBMCs or T cells enriched from blood (not recorded which).

The CDR3 DNA reads as TGTGCCAGCAGTGATACCAGACAGGAGGCTAACTATGGCTACACCTTC. Amino acid sequence: CASSDTRQEANYGYTF. The rearrangement links TRBV2 to TRBJ1-2; possible D gene TRBD1, 6 bases. This CDR3 is built from 16 residues. Trimming removed 3 bases from V and 0 bases from J, with 14 bases in between. CDR1 is SNHLY and CDR2 is FYNNEI in the germline V gene.